These 29 T cell receptor beta chains came from one sample sequenced in a study of Ad26.COV2.S vaccination and SARS-CoV-2 variants. Treatment of the sample: 19 received Ad26.COV2.S at low or high dose, single or two shots; 5 received placebo; per-sample allocation not given. Specimens were obtained on day 63 following the first vaccine or placebo injection. This table comes from immunoSEQ multiplex PCR, and its TCRdb copy is limited to in-frame clones, with some not included. The repertoire has about 420,000 clones, roughly 90% of them found once; the top ten carry around 3.6%. The specimen comprised peripheral blood, sampled in a trial of Ad26.COV2.S vaccine versus placebo. The receptors here all came from a person aged 18-65 years who received the Ad26.COV2.S COVID-19 vaccine or a placebo.

This chain links TRBV11-2 with TRBJ2-3; 8 bases agree with TRBD1. This CDR3 has 15 amino acids. V lost 5 bases and J lost 4; bases outside the gene matches: 8. Germline V gene data show CDR1 as SGHAT and CDR2 as FQNNGV. The CDR3 sequence is CASSHLHRGADTQYF. In DNA form, the CDR3 reads TGTGCCAGCAGCCACCTGCACAGGGGGGCAGATACGCAGTATTTT.

The V gene is TRBV29-1, the J gene TRBJ1-1; no reliable D call. Germline V CDR1 and CDR2: SQVTM, ANQGSEA. CDR3 length: 14 residues. V lost 1 base and J 0 bases, leaving 9 bases between the germline ends. The CDR3 protein is CSVEGEGMNTEAFF. Written as DNA, the CDR3 is TGCAGCGTTGAAGGAGAGGGTATGAACACTGAAGCTTTCTTT.

V gene TRBV2 combines with J gene TRBJ2-7; TRBD2 might be the D (6 bases). CDR3 length: 15 residues. Germline V lookup: CDR1 SNHLY, CDR2 FYNNEI. V lost 6 bases to trimming and J lost 5 bases, with 20 bases between them. CDR3 in DNA: TGTGCCAGCAGAGGGGAGGCAGGAAGGATGGACGAGCAGTACTTC. The encoded protein is CASRGEAGRMDEQYF.

CDR3 bases: TGTGCCTGGAGTTGGGGAGAGACCCAGTACTTC. As protein: CAWSWGETQYF. The rearrangement joins TRBV30 to TRBJ2-5; no clear D gene. CDR1 is GTSNPN and CDR2 is SVGIG in the germline V gene (reference sequence). This CDR3 has 11 amino acids. Trimming cost V 2 bases and J 4 bases, with 5 bases left between them.

The chain employs TRBV4-3 and TRBJ1-5; D gene ambiguous. The CDR3 totals 13 residues. Trimming stripped 5 bases from V and 5 bases from J, with 10 bases between. The germline CDR1 and CDR2 sequences are LGHNA and YSLEER. In nucleotides, the CDR3 is TGCGCCAGCAGCTTGAGGACCGATCAGCCCCAGCATTTT. Its translation: CASSLRTDQPQHF.

V usage is TRBV3-1 (or the pseudogene TRBV3-2) and J usage is TRBJ1-2; 7 bases are shared with TRBD1. Trimming took 0 bases from V and 4 from J; bases not matched to a gene: 5. The germline V gene encodes CDR1 LGHDT and CDR2 YNNKEL (reference sequence). CDR3 length: 15 residues. For the CDR3, the DNA is TGTGCCAGCAGCCAAGAAGCCAGGGGGGTCTATGGCTACACCTTC. It specifies CASSQEARGVYGYTF.

This chain connects TRBV3-1 (or the pseudogene TRBV3-2) to TRBJ2-1; 12 bases line up with TRBD2. The CDR3 loop spans 15 amino acids. Germline CDR1 reads LGHDT; CDR2 reads YNNKEL (reference sequence). Trimming took 4 bases from V and 9 from J; bases not matched to a gene: 7. This CDR3 is CASSPSSGGASEQFF. The CDR3 DNA reads TGTGCCAGCAGCCCCTCTAGCGGGGGGGCCAGTGAGCAGTTCTTC.

The J gene is TRBJ2-2, the V gene TRBV7-7, with D tentatively TRBD1 or TRBD2 (6 bases each). V lost 5 bases, J lost 6 bases, and 19 bases lay in between. This CDR3 contains 16 residues. CDR1 is SSHAT and CDR2 is FNYEAQ in the germline V gene (reference sequence). CDR3 nucleotide sequence: TGTGCCAGCAGCCGGGGGCCGGCGGGACGGTCCGGGGAGCTGTTTTTT. Translated, it gives CASSRGPAGRSGELFF. The variable domain in full, completed from reference TRBV7-7 and TRBJ2-2, reads GAGVSQSPRYKVTKRGQDVTLRCDPISSHATLYWYQQALGQGPEFLTYFNYEAQPDKSGLPSDRFSAERPEGSISTLTIQRTEQRDSAMYRCASSRGPAGRSGELFFGEGSRLTVL.

The chain has TRBV5-4 and TRBJ2-7, with 15 nucleotides matching TRBD2. The CDR3 has 16 amino acids. V lost 4 bases, J lost 2 bases, and 4 bases stayed unmatched. Germline V gene data show CDR1 as SGHNT and CDR2 as YYREEE (reference sequence). In DNA form, the CDR3 reads TGTGCCAGCAGCCGAGGACTAGCGGGGGGGACCTACGAGCAGTACTTC. This encodes CASSRGLAGGTYEQYF.

The table lists this clone with a few counts. The chain has TRBV6-2 or TRBV6-3 and TRBJ1-4; D is uncertain. Germline CDR1 is MNHEY and CDR2 is SVGEGT. V lost 0 bases and J 10 bases, leaving 15 bases between the germline ends. The CDR3 extends over 15 amino acids. The CDR3 sequence is CASSYSKRDSAKLFF. Written as DNA, the CDR3 is TGTGCCAGCAGTTACTCAAAGAGGGATTCGGCAAAACTGTTTTTT.

This clone has a single count. The chain links TRBV5-1 to TRBJ1-4; D might be TRBD1 (5 bases). CDR1 SGHRS and CDR2 YFSETQ come from the germline V gene. The ends were cut back, 5 bases at V and 0 bases at J, with 11 bases in the middle. The CDR3 consists of 15 residues. CDR3: CASSGGGATNEKLFF. DNA for the CDR3: TGCGCCAGCAGTGGGGGAGGAGCAACTAATGAAAAACTGTTTTTT.

This rearrangement joins TRBV19 to TRBJ2-7; 7 bases map to TRBD1. Germline trimming cut 4 bases from V and 3 bases from J; bases unmatched to any gene: 9. The CDR3 consists of 15 residues. Germline-derived CDR1 and CDR2 are LNHDA and SQIVND (reference sequence). CDR3 region: CASSRGTAGFYEQYF. In DNA, the CDR3 is TGTGCCAGTAGTAGGGGGACAGCTGGATTCTACGAGCAGTACTTC. The full variable domain, its missing parts supplied by reference TRBV19 and TRBJ2-7, is DGGITQSPKYLFRKEGQNVTLSCEQNLNHDAMYWYRQDPGQGLRLIYYSQIVNDFQKGDIAEGYSVSREKKESFPLTVTSAQKNPTAFYLCASSRGTAGFYEQYFGPGTRLTVT.

The chain couples TRBV14 to TRBJ2-7, with TRBD1 matching over 8 bases. The CDR3 length is 18 residues. Germline V gene sequence: CDR1 SGHDN, CDR2 FVKESK. Trimming cost V 4 bases and J 3 bases; bases outside gene matches: 17. The CDR3 loop is CASSPPPGQGIRIYEQYF. The DNA for the CDR3 is TGTGCCAGCAGCCCCCCTCCCGGACAGGGAATAAGAATCTACGAGCAGTACTTC.

V is TRBV4-3 and J is TRBJ2-3, with TRBD2 matching over 13 bases. CDR3 size: 18 residues. In germline, CDR1 is LGHNA, CDR2 YSLEER. After removal of 0 bases from V and 5 bases from J, the junction contained 8 bases not matched to a gene. The CDR3 reads CASSQDTSGGALGDTQYF. The CDR3 nucleotides read TGCGCCAGCAGCCAAGACACTAGCGGGGGGGCCCTGGGAGATACGCAGTATTTT.

This rearrangement joins TRBV5-1 to TRBJ2-5; no firm D call. V lost 5 bases and J lost 2, with 4 bases in between. Germline values: CDR1 SGHRS, CDR2 YFSETQ. The CDR3 is 11 amino acids. CDR3 sequence: CASRQQETQYF. CDR3 DNA: TGCGCCAGCAGACAACAAGAGACCCAGTACTTC.

The sample holds one count of this clone. This chain links TRBV4-3 with TRBJ1-2, with D possibly TRBD1 on 6 matching bases. V was cut by 3 bases and J by 4 bases, with 21 bases left in between. CDR1 and CDR2 from the germline V gene are LGHNA and YSLEER. The CDR3 extends over 17 amino acids. The CDR3 reads CASSQAWRGHRTYGYTF. The CDR3 coding sequence is TGCGCCAGCAGCCAGGCCTGGAGGGGACACCGCACCTATGGCTACACCTTC.

The chain recombines TRBV18 with TRBJ2-3, with D possibly TRBD1 on 6 matching bases. The germline V and J ends were trimmed by 6 bases and 4 bases, with 17 bases remaining between them. CDR1 and CDR2 from the germline V gene are KGHSH and LQKENI. The length of the CDR3 is 15 residues. This CDR3 is CASSYTGFGADTQYF. The CDR3 nucleotides read TGTGCCAGCTCTTATACAGGGTTTGGCGCAGATACGCAGTATTTT. Combining the CDR3 with reference TRBV18 and TRBJ2-3 gives the whole variable domain NAGVMQNPRHLVRRRGQEARLRCSPMKGHSHVYWYRQLPEEGLKFMVYLQKENIIDESGMPKERFSAEFPKEGPSILRIQQVVRGDSAAYFCASSYTGFGADTQYFGPGTRLTVL.

The chain combines TRBV28 with TRBJ2-4; TRBD1 matches at 8 bases. The V gene end was trimmed by 6 bases and the J gene end by 7 bases; junction bases not matched to a gene: 8. CDR3 length: 14 residues. Germline V gene sequence: CDR1 MDHEN, CDR2 SYDVKM. DNA for the CDR3: TGTGCCAGCAGGGATAGACAGGGGAGGAACATTCAGTACTTC. Its protein product is CASRDRQGRNIQYF.

The chain combines TRBV29-1 with TRBJ1-2; possibly TRBD1 for D (5 bases). V shed 0 bases and J shed 10 bases, with 21 bases lying between them. From germline, CDR1 is SQVTM and CDR2 ANQGSEA. The CDR3 is made up of 15 amino acids. Here the CDR3 reads CSVEDSGRVPPDYTF. The CDR3 DNA follows: TGCAGCGTTGAAGATTCGGGCAGGGTCCCGCCAGACTACACCTTC.

The chain is built from TRBV30 and TRBJ1-5; a possible D gene is TRBD1 (6 bases). Germline CDR1 is GTSNPN and CDR2 is SVGIG (reference sequence). This CDR3 has 14 residues. V shed 0 bases and J shed 6 bases, with 12 bases lying between them. The CDR3 DNA is TGTGCCTGGAGTGTGGAGGGGGTATCTCAGCCCCAGCATTTT. Translating it yields CAWSVEGVSQPQHF.

The chain has TRBV6-2 or TRBV6-3 and TRBJ2-2; TRBD2 agrees at 7 bases. With 5 bases clipped from V and 4 bases from J, the junction kept 10 bases outside the gene matches. CDR1 is MNHEY and CDR2 is SVGEGT in the germline V gene. The length of the CDR3 is 16 residues. The CDR3 nucleotides read TGTGCCAGCAGTCCCTGGGGGGGAGCGGCCACCGGGGAGCTGTTTTTT. It is translated as CASSPWGGAATGELFF.

The gene calls are TRBV28 and TRBJ2-6; D may be TRBD1 (5 bases). Germline V lookup: CDR1 MDHEN, CDR2 SYDVKM. Trimming pared 7 bases from V and 0 bases from J, leaving 13 bases between. The CDR3 consists of 16 residues. The CDR3 spells CASTRAPFSGANVLTF. Written as DNA, the CDR3 is TGTGCCAGCACCAGGGCCCCTTTCTCTGGGGCCAACGTCCTGACTTTC.

This chain joins TRBV6-5 and TRBJ1-5; D might be TRBD1 (5 bases). Between the trimmed V and J ends, which lost 5 bases and 1 base, there was a span of 9 bases. Per the germline V gene, CDR1 is MNHEY and CDR2 is SVGAGI. This CDR3 comprises 14 residues. CDR3 DNA: TGTGCCAGCAGTACCCGGGACAGCAATCAGCCCCAGCATTTT. Its translation: CASSTRDSNQPQHF.

The rearrangement joins TRBV19 to TRBJ2-4, with D possibly TRBD1 on 6 matching bases. This CDR3 spans 14 amino acids. Deletions cut 3 bases from V and 6 bases from J, with 12 bases between. Germline values: CDR1 LNHDA, CDR2 SQIVND (reference sequence). CDR3 sequence: CASSIPRGANIQYF. The CDR3 DNA sequence: TGTGCCAGTAGTATCCCCAGGGGAGCAAACATTCAGTACTTC.

This clone was seen a handful of times. The V and J genes are TRBV21-1 and TRBJ2-7; TRBD1 is taken as the D call from the table, unchecked against the DNA. TRBV21-1 represents a pseudogene. This CDR3 has 16 residues. CDR3 residues: CASSKGLQERPYEQYF. CDR3 nucleotide sequence: TGTGCCAGCAGCAAAGGGTTGCAGGAACGTCCCTACGAGCAGTACTTC.

The CDR3 DNA follows: TGTGCCAGCTCACCCAGGACAGGGGAGAACGAGCAGTACTTC. This gives the protein CASSPRTGENEQYF. The chain couples TRBV18 to TRBJ2-7, with TRBD1 matching over 9 bases. Germline values: CDR1 KGHSH, CDR2 LQKENI. Germline trimming cut 3 bases from V and 5 bases from J; bases unmatched to any gene: 5. The CDR3 covers 14 residues.

The J gene is TRBJ1-2, the V gene TRBV5-1; no definite D call. Between the trimmed V and J ends, which lost 2 bases and 8 bases, there was a span of 13 bases. In germline, CDR1 is SGHRS, CDR2 YFSETQ. CDR3 size: 13 residues. CDR3 coding DNA: TGCGCCAGCAGCTTTACGACGGATTGGGGCTACACCTTC. This codes for CASSFTTDWGYTF.

The V gene is TRBV28, the J gene TRBJ1-2; D is undetermined. CDR3 size: 14 residues. CDR1 MDHEN and CDR2 SYDVKM come from the germline V gene. The V end was cut by 3 bases, the J end by 0 bases, with 8 bases between. CDR3 nucleotides: TGTGCCAGCAGTTTGCGGCAGACTAACTATGGCTACACCTTC. Amino acids: CASSLRQTNYGYTF.

The rearrangement links TRBV4-3 to TRBJ2-3; maybe TRBD2 (5 bases). Germline-derived CDR1 and CDR2 are LGHNA and YSLEER. Trimming pared 0 bases from V and 7 bases from J, leaving 11 bases between. CDR3 size: 14 residues. The CDR3 DNA reads as TGCGCCAGCAGCCAAGATACGGGATCTTATACGCAGTATTTT. Its protein product is CASSQDTGSYTQYF.